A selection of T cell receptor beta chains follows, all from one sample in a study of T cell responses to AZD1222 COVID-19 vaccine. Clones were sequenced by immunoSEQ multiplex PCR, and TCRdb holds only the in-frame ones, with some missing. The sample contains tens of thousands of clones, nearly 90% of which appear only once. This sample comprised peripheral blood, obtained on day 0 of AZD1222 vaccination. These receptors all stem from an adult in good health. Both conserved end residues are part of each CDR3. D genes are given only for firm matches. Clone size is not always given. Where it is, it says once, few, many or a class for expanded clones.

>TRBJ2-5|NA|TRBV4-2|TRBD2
CASSQDWREEETQYF
TGTGCCAGCAGCCAAGATTGGCGGGAGGAGGAGACCCAGTACTTC
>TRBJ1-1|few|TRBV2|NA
CASRATGVGTEAFF
TGTGCCAGCAGGGCGACGGGGGTAGGGACTGAAGCTTTCTTT
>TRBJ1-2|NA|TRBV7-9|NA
CASSLNPSISGYTF
TGTGCCAGCAGCTTAAACCCCTCTATTAGTGGCTACACCTTC
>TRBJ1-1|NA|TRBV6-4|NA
CASSDGRGQDTEAFF
TGTGCCAGCAGTGACGGCCGGGGGCAGGACACTGAAGCTTTCTTT
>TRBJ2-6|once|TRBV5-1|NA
CASSLLGIATGANVLTF
TGCGCCAGCAGCTTGCTGGGTATAGCAACTGGGGCCAACGTCCTGACTTTC
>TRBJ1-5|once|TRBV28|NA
CASLHGGSGEQPQHF
TGTGCCAGCCTCCACGGGGGCTCCGGAGAGCAGCCCCAGCATTTT
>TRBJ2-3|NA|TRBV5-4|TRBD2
CASSPPGLAGADTQYF
TGTGCCAGCAGCCCGCCTGGACTAGCGGGAGCAGATACGCAGTATTTT
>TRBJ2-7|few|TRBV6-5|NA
CASSYYRGSSYEQYF
TGTGCCAGCAGTTACTATAGGGGAAGCTCCTACGAGCAGTACTTC
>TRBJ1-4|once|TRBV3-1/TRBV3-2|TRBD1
CASSEFPTGGRNEKLFF
TGTGCCAGCAGCGAGTTTCCAACAGGGGGCCGAAATGAAAAACTGTTTTTT
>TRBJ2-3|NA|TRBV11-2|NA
CASSSYTDTQYF
TGTGCCAGCAGCTCGTACACAGATACGCAGTATTTT
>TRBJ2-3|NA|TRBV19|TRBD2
CASGSGDIDTQYF
TGTGCCAGTGGAAGCGGGGATATAGATACGCAGTATTTT
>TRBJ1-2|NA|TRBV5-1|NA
CASSLTRGIYGYTF
TGCGCCAGCAGCTTGACCAGGGGCATCTATGGCTACACCTTC
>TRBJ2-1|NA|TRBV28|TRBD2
CASGGSSGRSYNEQFF
TGTGCCAGCGGAGGGAGTAGCGGGAGGTCCTACAATGAGCAGTTCTTC
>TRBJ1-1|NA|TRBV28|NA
CASSLWVGNTEAFF
TGTGCCAGCAGTTTATGGGTTGGGAACACTGAAGCTTTCTTT
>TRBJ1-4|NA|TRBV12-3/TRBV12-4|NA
CASSFANEKLFF
TGTGCCAGCAGTTTTGCTAATGAAAAACTGTTTTTT
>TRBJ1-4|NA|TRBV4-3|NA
CASSQEEGSSEKLFF
TGCGCCAGCAGCCAAGAAGAGGGCTCAAGTGAAAAACTGTTTTTT
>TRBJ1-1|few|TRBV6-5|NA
CASRKGNTEAFF
TGTGCCAGCAGAAAGGGGAACACTGAAGCTTTCTTT
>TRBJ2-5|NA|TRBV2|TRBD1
CASSETGALGDQYF
TGTGCCAGCAGTGAGACAGGGGCCCTAGGGGACCAGTACTTC
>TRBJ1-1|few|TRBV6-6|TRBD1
CASTEQGGTEAFF
TGTGCCAGCACCGAACAGGGGGGGACTGAAGCTTTCTTT
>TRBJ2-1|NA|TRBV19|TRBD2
CASTAASGNNEQFF
TGTGCCAGTACGGCGGCTAGCGGTAACAATGAGCAGTTCTTC